This TCR beta chain was profiled in a study of immune characterization of retroperitoneal liposarcoma. Germline trimming cut 8 bases from V and 4 bases from J; bases unmatched to any gene: 7. Germline V gives CDR1 MNHNY, CDR2 SVGAGI (reference sequence). The CDR3 spans 14 residues. TCRdb redid the calling of the PCR reads with MiXCR, one entry per CDR3 protein. The repertoire consists of about 18,000 distinct CDR3 sequences, with around two fifths occurring once and the leading ten covering roughly 7.4%. The clonotype comes from a male donor with retroperitoneal liposarcoma. The chain couples TRBV6-6 to TRBJ2-1; 8 bases fit TRBD2. Sequencing used blood. CDR3 in DNA: TGTGCCAGCGGCAGGTCTAGCGGGTACAATGAGCAGTTCTTC. Protein product: CASGRSSGYNEQFF.